This T cell receptor (beta chain) was sequenced in a study of T cells in Graves' hyperthyroidism and ophthalmopathy. The study, taken as a whole, reports: Ophthalmopathy was identified by the model a median around 6.3 months ahead of onset.

This clonotype was counted ten times or more. Its antigen is undetermined. At one end the junction does not follow the germline gene, possibly because of a read error. From RNA transcripts, TCR beta CDR3 regions were amplified. Primed by the HTBI set, a first-round RT-PCR was run on the TCR CDR3. TCRdb re-called the multiplex PCR reads through MiXCR, storing one row per CDR3 protein. The sample lists around 800,000 distinct CDR3 sequences; about two fifths were seen once. Patients aged 18 to 65 had newly diagnosed hyperthyroidism lasting under 2 months. It was uncontrolled infection, other autoimmune disease, pregnancy or lactation that excluded patients. The germline V gene has CDR1 SGHRS and CDR2 YFSETQ. This CDR3 comprises 12 residues.

This TCR was recovered from a young man with Graves' hyperthyroidism. The specimen was blood. The chain carries TRBV5-1 and TRBJ1-1; D remains ambiguous. CDR3 in DNA: TGTGCCAGTAGGAGCGGGAACACTGAAGCTTTCTTT. Translation: CASRSGNTEAFF. The variable domain in full, completed from reference TRBV5-1 and TRBJ1-1, reads KAGVTQTPRYLIKTRGQQVTLSCSPISGHRSVSWYQQTPGQGLQFLFEYFSETQRNKGNFPGRFSGRQFSNSRSEMNVSTLELGDSALYLCASRSGNTEAFFGQGTRLTVV.